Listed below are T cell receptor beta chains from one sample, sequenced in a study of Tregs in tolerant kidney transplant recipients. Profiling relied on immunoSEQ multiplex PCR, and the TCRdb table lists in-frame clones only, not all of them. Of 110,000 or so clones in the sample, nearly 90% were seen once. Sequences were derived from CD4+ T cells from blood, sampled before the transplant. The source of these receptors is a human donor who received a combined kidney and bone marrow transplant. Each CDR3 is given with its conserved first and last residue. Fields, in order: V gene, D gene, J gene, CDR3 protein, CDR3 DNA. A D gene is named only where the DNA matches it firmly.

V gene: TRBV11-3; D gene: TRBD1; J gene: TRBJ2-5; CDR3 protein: CASSPDRGGETQYF; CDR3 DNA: TGTGCCAGCAGCCCAGACAGGGGTGGAGAGACCCAGTACTTC
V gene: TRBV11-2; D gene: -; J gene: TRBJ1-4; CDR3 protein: CASSPTGPEKLFF; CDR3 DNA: TGTGCCAGCAGCCCTACAGGGCCTGAAAAACTGTTTTTT
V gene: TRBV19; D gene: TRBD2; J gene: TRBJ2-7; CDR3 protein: CASSRASGGNYEQYF; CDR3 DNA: TGTGCCAGTAGTAGAGCTAGCGGGGGGAACTACGAGCAGTACTTC
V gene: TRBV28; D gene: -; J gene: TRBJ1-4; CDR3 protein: CASTSLRGYNEKLFF; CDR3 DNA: TGTGCCAGCACCTCCCTCCGGGGTTATAATGAAAAACTGTTTTTT
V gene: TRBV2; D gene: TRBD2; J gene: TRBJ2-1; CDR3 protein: CASSEAGGDNEQFF; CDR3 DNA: TGTGCCAGCAGTGAAGCGGGAGGGGACAATGAGCAGTTCTTC
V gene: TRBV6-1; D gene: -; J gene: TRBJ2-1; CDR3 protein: CASSEARDNEQFF; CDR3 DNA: TGTGCCAGCAGTGAAGCCCGGGACAATGAGCAGTTCTTC
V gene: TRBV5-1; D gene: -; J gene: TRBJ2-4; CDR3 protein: CASSLEGAVRNIQYF; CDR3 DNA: TGCGCCAGCAGCTTGGAAGGGGCAGTGAGAAACATTCAGTACTTC
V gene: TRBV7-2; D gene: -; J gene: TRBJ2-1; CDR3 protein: CASSLVSYNEQFF; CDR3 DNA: TGTGCCAGCAGCTTAGTGAGCTACAATGAGCAGTTCTTC
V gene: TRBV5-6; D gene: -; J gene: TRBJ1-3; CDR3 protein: CASSLPTGPLGSGNTIYF; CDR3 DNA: TGTGCCAGCAGCTTGCCGACAGGTCCCTTAGGCTCTGGAAACACCATATATTTT
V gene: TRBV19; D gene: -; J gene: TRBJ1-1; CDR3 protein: CASSPRPRENTEAFF; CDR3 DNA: TGTGCCAGTAGTCCCCGACCGAGGGAGAACACTGAAGCTTTCTTT
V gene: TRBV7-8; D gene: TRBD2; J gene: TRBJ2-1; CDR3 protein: CASSLAQSGGSEQFF; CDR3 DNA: TGTGCCAGCAGCTTAGCGCAGTCGGGGGGGAGTGAGCAGTTCTTC
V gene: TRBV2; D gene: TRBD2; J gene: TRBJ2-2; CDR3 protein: CASRGSSGITGELFF; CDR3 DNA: TGTGCCAGCAGAGGATCTAGCGGGATCACCGGGGAGCTGTTTTTT